This TCR beta chain is drawn from a study of blood T cell repertoires in COVID-19. Here immunoSEQ multiplex PCR was the method, and the copy in TCRdb shows in-frame clones only, minus some. The sample records a few hundred thousand clones, approximately 81% being singletons. This clone came up a few times. The CDR3 contains 11 residues. In germline, CDR1 is MNHEY, CDR2 SVGEGT. V dropped 4 bases and J dropped 13 bases, with 10 bases sitting between them. This chain joins TRBV6-2 or TRBV6-3 and TRBJ2-2; D remains ambiguous. The sequencing input was PBMCs or T cells enriched from blood (not recorded which). The sequence derives from a man aged 40-49 years who had recovered from COVID-19. CDR3 DNA: TGTGCCAGCAGTTTTTTAACTGGGCTGTTTTTT. Translated: CASSFLTGLFF.